The 14 T cell receptor beta chains below come from one sample, sequenced in a study of T-cell memory formation after mild COVID-19. TCRdb re-called the 5' RACE reads through MiXCR, storing one row per CDR3 protein. This table has approximately 300,000 distinct CDR3 sequences, 15% to 20% appearing once. The source material was PBMCs or a T cell subset sorted from them (not recorded which). The source is a man between 18 and 29 years old who had mild COVID-19 (a few samples of this study predate the infection). Cell type and time point are not known.

This chain links TRBV6-6 with TRBJ1-1; no definite D call. The V end was cut by 5 bases, the J end by 0 bases, with 4 bases between. This CDR3 comprises 12 residues. Germline V CDR1 and CDR2: MNHNY, SVGAGI (reference sequence). The CDR3, as DNA: TGTGCCAGCAGTCATTTGAACACTGAAGCTTTCTTT. Amino acids: CASSHLNTEAFF.

This clonotype was picked up many times. The chain recombines TRBV7-2 with TRBJ1-2; D perhaps matches TRBD1 (6 bases). This CDR3 is built from 14 residues. V was clipped by 4 bases and J by 2 bases, with 11 bases between them. CDR1 is SGHTA, CDR2 FQGNSA, per germline. The CDR3 region is CASSSTGLNYGYTF. In nucleotides, the CDR3 is TGTGCCAGCAGCTCCACAGGGTTGAACTATGGCTACACCTTC.

This chain connects TRBV28 to TRBJ2-5, with D possibly being TRBD1 (5 bases). CDR3 size: 13 residues. Trimming removed 10 bases from V and 1 base from J, with 13 bases in between. Germline V gene data show CDR1 as MDHEN and CDR2 as SYDVKM. As DNA, the CDR3 is TGTGCCATCGCTCGACAGTCCCAAGAGACCCAGTACTTC. It is translated as CAIARQSQETQYF. The full variable domain, its missing parts supplied by reference TRBV28 and TRBJ2-5, is DVKVTQSSRYLVKRTGEKVFLECVQDMDHENMFWYRQDPGLGLRLIYFSYDVKMKEKGDIPEGYSVSREKKERFSLILESASTNQTSMYLCAIARQSQETQYFGPGTRLLVL.

This clonotype was found a few times. The chain has TRBV5-1 and TRBJ2-7; no clear D. Per the germline V gene, CDR1 is SGHRS and CDR2 is YFSETQ. V was trimmed by 1 base and J by 9 bases, leaving 11 bases between them. The CDR3 sequence is 12 residues long. The CDR3 here is CASSLLGPGQYF. The CDR3 DNA sequence: TGCGCCAGCAGCTTGCTGGGCCCTGGGCAGTACTTC.

The J gene is TRBJ2-1, the V gene TRBV7-3, with 9 nucleotides matching TRBD2. Per the germline V gene, CDR1 is SGHTA and CDR2 is FQGTGA. The V and J ends lost 7 bases and 0 bases, in that order; junction bases with no gene match: 4. This CDR3 region has 15 residues. The CDR3 loop reads CASKAGGSSYNEQFF. The CDR3 DNA follows: TGTGCCAGCAAAGCGGGGGGCAGCTCCTACAATGAGCAGTTCTTC.

This clonotype was observed a few times. The chain uses TRBV29-1 and TRBJ1-4; D perhaps matches TRBD1 (6 bases). V lost 7 bases and J lost 6, with 18 bases in between. Germline assignment: CDR1 SQVTM and CDR2 ANQGSEA. CDR3 length: 14 residues. CDR3 sequence: CSGLNTGKDEKLFF. The CDR3 DNA follows: TGCAGCGGTCTTAACACAGGGAAGGATGAAAAACTGTTTTTT. Full variable domain (outside the CDR3, taken from reference TRBV29-1 and TRBJ1-4): SAVISQKPSRDICQRGTSLTIQCQVDSQVTMMFWYRQQPGQSLTLIATANQGSEATYESGFVIDKFPISRPNLTFSTLTVSNMSPEDSSIYLCSGLNTGKDEKLFFGSGTQLSVL.

The table lists this clonotype with many counts. The chain carries TRBV5-1 and TRBJ2-2; D is ambiguous. Per germline, CDR1 SGHRS and CDR2 YFSETQ. The CDR3 extends over 15 amino acids. Trimming cost V 3 bases and J 1 base, with 10 bases left between them. The CDR3, as DNA: TGCGCCAGCAGCTGGAAAGGATTGAACACCGGGGAGCTGTTTTTT. Protein sequence: CASSWKGLNTGELFF.

This chain connects TRBV7-9 to TRBJ1-1; D unclear. The CDR3 has 12 residues. CDR1 and CDR2 from the germline V gene are SEHNR and FQNEAQ (reference sequence). The germline V and J ends were trimmed by 5 bases and 13 bases, with 17 bases remaining between them. DNA for the CDR3: TGTGCCAGCAGCGGGTTGGGTAGCCGGGATTTCTTT. Protein product: CASSGLGSRDFF.

J is TRBJ1-5 and V is TRBV6-6, with D possibly TRBD1 on 6 matching bases. From germline, CDR1 is MNHNY and CDR2 SVGAGI (reference sequence). The ends were cut back, 8 bases at V and 3 bases at J, with 11 bases in the middle. CDR3 length equals 13 residues. This chain's CDR3 is CASGDRTNQPQHF. The CDR3 DNA is TGTGCCAGCGGTGACAGGACCAATCAGCCCCAGCATTTT.

In this sample, this clonotype turned up a few times. CDR3 residues: CAISPSVGKNEQFF. CDR3 DNA: TGTGCCATCAGCCCTTCGGTGGGGAAGAATGAGCAGTTCTTC. This sequence joins TRBV10-3 and TRBJ2-1; no firm D call. This CDR3 region has 14 residues. Germline V gives CDR1 ENHRY, CDR2 SYGVKD. The V gene lost 6 bases and the J gene lost 7 bases, with 16 bases spanning the gap.

This chain connects TRBV18 to TRBJ2-2; 7 bases fit TRBD1. The V and J ends lost 3 bases and 5 bases, in that order; junction bases with no gene match: 3. CDR1 and CDR2 (germline): KGHSH, LQKENI. The CDR3 is 14 amino acids. In DNA form, the CDR3 reads TGTGCCAGCTCACCTGACAGGGATACCGGGGAGCTGTTTTTT. As protein: CASSPDRDTGELFF.

This chain uses TRBV6-2 or TRBV6-3 with TRBJ1-2, with D uncertain. Germline V lookup: CDR1 MNHEY, CDR2 SVGEGT. This CDR3 spans 12 amino acids. V was cut by 4 bases and J by 5 bases, with 8 bases left in between. CDR3: CASSWSSYGYTF. The CDR3, as DNA: TGTGCCAGCAGTTGGAGCAGTTATGGCTACACCTTC.

The V call is TRBV28, the J call TRBJ1-5; D may be TRBD1 (6 bases). This CDR3 contains 14 residues. The V end lost 3 bases, the J end lost 7 bases, and 13 bases lay between the germline ends. CDR1 and CDR2 from the germline V gene are MDHEN and SYDVKM. The CDR3 loop reads CASSFLRGNQPQHF. DNA for the CDR3: TGTGCCAGCAGTTTTCTGAGGGGGAACCAGCCCCAGCATTTT.

This clonotype was observed a few times. This sequence joins TRBV7-2 and TRBJ1-3; D might be TRBD1 (5 bases). Germline CDR1 reads SGHTA; CDR2 reads FQGNSA. The CDR3 totals 15 residues. V was trimmed by 0 bases and J by 4 bases, leaving 10 bases between them. CDR3 DNA: TGTGCCAGCAGCTTAGCGCGGGGGAACGGAAACACCATATATTTT. Translation: CASSLARGNGNTIYF.